This TCR beta chain stems from a study of T cells in localized non-small cell lung cancer. V trimming: 5 bases; J trimming: 0 bases; junction bases outside the gene matches: 4. The germline gives CDR1 SNHLY, CDR2 FYNNEI. This CDR3 region has 15 residues. Data came from immunoSEQ multiplex PCR; TCRdb stores just in-frame clones and leaves some out. The table lists roughly 35,000 clones, roughly 92% of them singletons. This receptor was identified in a female donor over 55 with stage I lung adenocarcinoma. The chain joins TRBV2 to TRBJ1-3; 7 bases are shared with TRBD1. This specimen was peripheral blood, taken before any cancer treatment. DNA for the CDR3: TGTGCCAGCAGTACCGGGACAGACTCTGGAAACACCATATATTTT. It translates to CASSTGTDSGNTIYF.